This T cell receptor (beta chain) was retrieved from a study of post-analysis software for immune sequencing data. Broader study findings: Patients used about five TRBV segments, including TRBV5-6, TRBV5-1 and TRBV20-1, more often than controls.

A word on this clonotype: Its target is unknown.

The authors incorporated unique molecular identifiers into the TCR beta cDNA libraries. TCRdb fed the PCR reads into MiXCR, producing one record per CDR3 protein. The data hold some 690,000 distinct CDR3 sequences, with approximately 59% observed a single time. The J segment lost 4 bases and the V segment lost 2 bases, leaving 7 bases of the junction unmatched. Germline CDR1 SGHRS, CDR2 YFSETQ. The CDR3 spans 16 residues. The sequence came from a girl aged 2 to 9 with multiple sclerosis. Specimen: blood. The chain is built from TRBV5-1 and TRBJ2-3; 10 bases agree with TRBD2. The CDR3 nucleotides are TGCGCCAGCAGCTTACAAGCTAGCGGGAGTTCAGATACGCAGTATTTT. It translates to CASSLQASGSSDTQYF.